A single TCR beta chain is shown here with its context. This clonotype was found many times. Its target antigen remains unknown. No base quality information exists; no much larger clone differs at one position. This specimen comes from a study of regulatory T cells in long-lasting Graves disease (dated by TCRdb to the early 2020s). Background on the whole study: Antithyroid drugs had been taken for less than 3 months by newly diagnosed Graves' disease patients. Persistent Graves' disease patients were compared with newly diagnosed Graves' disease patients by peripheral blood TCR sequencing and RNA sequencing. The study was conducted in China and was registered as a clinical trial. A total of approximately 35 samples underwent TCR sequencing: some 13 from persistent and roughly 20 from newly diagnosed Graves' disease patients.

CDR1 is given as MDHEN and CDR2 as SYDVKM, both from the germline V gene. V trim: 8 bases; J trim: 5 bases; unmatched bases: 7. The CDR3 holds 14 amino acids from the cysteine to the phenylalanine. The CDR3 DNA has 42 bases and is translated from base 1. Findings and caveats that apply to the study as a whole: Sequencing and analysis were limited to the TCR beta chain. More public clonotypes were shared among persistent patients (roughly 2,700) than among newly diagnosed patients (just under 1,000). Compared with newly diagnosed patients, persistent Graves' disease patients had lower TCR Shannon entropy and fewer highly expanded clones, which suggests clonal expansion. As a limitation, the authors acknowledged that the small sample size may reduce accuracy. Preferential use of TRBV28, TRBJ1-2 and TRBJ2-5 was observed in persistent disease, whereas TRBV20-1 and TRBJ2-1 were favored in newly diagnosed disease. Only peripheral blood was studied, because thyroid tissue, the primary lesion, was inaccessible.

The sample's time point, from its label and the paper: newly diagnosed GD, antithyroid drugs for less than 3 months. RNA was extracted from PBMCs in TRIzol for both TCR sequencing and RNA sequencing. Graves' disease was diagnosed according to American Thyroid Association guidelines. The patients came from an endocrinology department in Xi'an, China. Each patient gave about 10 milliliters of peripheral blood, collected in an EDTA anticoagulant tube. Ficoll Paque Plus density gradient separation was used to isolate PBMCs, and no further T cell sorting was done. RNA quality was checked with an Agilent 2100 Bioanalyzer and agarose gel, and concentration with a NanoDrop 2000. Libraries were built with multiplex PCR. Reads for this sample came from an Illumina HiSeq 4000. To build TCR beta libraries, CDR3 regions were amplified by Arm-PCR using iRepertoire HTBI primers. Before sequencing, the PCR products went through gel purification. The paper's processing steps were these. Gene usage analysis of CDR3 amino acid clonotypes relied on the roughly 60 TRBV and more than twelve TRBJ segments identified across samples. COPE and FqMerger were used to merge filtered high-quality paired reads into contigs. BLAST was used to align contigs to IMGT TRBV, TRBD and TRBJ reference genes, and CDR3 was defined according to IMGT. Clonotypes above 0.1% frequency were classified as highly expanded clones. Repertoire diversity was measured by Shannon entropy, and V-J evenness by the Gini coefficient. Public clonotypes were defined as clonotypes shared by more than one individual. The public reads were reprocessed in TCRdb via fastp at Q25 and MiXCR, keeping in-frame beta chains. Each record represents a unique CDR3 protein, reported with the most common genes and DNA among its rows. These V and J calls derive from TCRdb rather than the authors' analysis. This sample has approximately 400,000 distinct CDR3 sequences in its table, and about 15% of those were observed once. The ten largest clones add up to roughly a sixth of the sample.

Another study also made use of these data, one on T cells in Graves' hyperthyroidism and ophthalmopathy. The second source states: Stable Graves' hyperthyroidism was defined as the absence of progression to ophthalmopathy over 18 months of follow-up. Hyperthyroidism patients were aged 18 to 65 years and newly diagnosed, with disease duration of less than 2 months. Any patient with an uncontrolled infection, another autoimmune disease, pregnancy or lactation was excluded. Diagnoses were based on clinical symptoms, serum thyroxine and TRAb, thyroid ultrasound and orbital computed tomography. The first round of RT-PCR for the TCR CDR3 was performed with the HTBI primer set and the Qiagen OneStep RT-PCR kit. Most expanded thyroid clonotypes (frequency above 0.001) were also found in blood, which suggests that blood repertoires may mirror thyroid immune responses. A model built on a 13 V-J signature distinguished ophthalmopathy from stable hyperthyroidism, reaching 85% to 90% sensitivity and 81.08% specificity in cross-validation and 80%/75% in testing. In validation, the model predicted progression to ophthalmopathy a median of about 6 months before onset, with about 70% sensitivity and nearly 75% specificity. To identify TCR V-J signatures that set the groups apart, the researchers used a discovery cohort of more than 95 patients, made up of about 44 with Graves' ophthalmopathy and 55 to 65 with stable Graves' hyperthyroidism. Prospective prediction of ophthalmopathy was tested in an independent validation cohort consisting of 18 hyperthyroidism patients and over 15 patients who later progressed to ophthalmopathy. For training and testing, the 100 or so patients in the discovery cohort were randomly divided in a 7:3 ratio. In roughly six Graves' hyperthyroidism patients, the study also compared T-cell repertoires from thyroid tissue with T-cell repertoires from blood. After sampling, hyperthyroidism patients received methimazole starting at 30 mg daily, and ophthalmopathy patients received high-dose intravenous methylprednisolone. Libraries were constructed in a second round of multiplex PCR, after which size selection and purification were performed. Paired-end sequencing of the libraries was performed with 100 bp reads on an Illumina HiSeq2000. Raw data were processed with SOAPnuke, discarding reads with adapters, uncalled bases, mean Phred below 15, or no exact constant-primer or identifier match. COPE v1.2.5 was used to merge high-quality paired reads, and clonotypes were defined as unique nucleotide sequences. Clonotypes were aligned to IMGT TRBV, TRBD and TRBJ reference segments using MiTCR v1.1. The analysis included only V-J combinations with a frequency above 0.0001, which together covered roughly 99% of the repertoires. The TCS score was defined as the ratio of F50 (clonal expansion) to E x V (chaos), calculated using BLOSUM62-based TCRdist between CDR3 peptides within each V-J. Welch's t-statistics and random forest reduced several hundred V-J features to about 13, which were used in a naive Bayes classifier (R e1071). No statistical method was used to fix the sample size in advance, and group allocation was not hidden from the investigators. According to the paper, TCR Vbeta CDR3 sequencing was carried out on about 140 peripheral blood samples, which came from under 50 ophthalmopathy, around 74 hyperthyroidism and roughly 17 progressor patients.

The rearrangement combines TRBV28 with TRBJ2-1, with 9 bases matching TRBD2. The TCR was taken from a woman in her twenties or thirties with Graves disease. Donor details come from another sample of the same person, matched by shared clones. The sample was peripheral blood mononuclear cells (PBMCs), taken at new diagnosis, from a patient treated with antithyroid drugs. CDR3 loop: CASWGLAGNNEQFF. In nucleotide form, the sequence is TGTGCCAGCTGGGGGCTAGCGGGAAACAATGAGCAGTTCTTC.